Presented here are 28 T cell receptor beta chains from one specimen sequenced in a study of CD8+ T cells in alopecia areata. Reverse transcribed after extraction, RNA yielded cDNA as the sequencing template. Profiling relied on immunoSEQ multiplex PCR, and the TCRdb table lists in-frame clones only, not all of them. The sample carries 150,000 to 200,000 clones, 50% to 60% recorded once. The sequencing sample was made of CD4+ T cells sorted from blood. The source of these receptors is a human donor in good health.

The table lists this clone with a few counts. V and J are TRBV6-5 and TRBJ1-1; TRBD1 matches 9 bases. Germline loops: CDR1 MNHEY, CDR2 SVGAGI. CDR3 size: 13 residues. The junction had 4 bases not matched to a gene; V was cut back by 7 bases and J by 4 bases. CDR3 sequence (DNA): TGTGCCAGCAATAAACAGGGGGCCACTGAAGCTTTCTTT. Translating it yields CASNKQGATEAFF.

The genes are TRBV27 and TRBJ2-3; possible D gene TRBD1, 5 bases. The CDR3 has 14 amino acids. CDR1 and CDR2 (germline): MNHEY, SMNVEV (reference sequence). V was shortened by 5 bases and J by 14 bases, with 23 bases between the two germline ends. The DNA for the CDR3 is TGTGCCAGCAGTAAGACGGACAACGCCGAACAGTGGTATTTT. Translated, it gives CASSKTDNAEQWYF.

This clone was found a few times. The rearrangement uses TRBV18 and TRBJ2-6; D not resolved. V was pared by 0 bases and J by 4 bases, with 10 bases between. The CDR3 runs to 16 residues. Germline values: CDR1 KGHSH, CDR2 LQKENI. The CDR3 DNA reads as TGTGCCAGCTCACCACCGTCCGCTCCCGGGGCCAACGTCCTGACTTTC. As protein: CASSPPSAPGANVLTF.

The rearrangement joins TRBV27 to TRBJ2-1; 10 bases line up with TRBD2. This CDR3 has 16 amino acids. V lost 4 bases, J lost 7 bases, and 10 bases stayed unmatched. Germline CDR1 is MNHEY and CDR2 is SMNVEV (reference sequence). CDR3 nucleotides: TGTGCCAGCAGTTACCCCCTAGCGGGAGTTGGTAATGAGCAGTTCTTC. It specifies CASSYPLAGVGNEQFF.

The rearrangement links TRBV29-1 to TRBJ2-2, with TRBD1 matching over 8 bases. CDR1 and CDR2 (germline): SQVTM, ANQGSEA. This CDR3 has 12 amino acids. With 7 bases clipped from V and 5 bases from J, the junction kept 3 bases outside the gene matches. The CDR3 sequence is CSAGDRTGELFF. CDR3 nucleotide sequence: TGCAGCGCCGGGGACAGGACCGGGGAGCTGTTTTTT.

The chain uses TRBV5-1 and TRBJ2-3; 8 nucleotides line up with TRBD2. Germline V gives CDR1 SGHRS, CDR2 YFSETQ. V shed 4 bases, J shed 4 bases, and the junction held 8 bases outside the gene matches. The CDR3 extends over 15 amino acids. This CDR3 reads CASSLRTSPADTQYF. The CDR3 coding sequence is TGCGCCAGCAGCCTCCGGACTAGCCCCGCAGATACGCAGTATTTT.

This clone was observed a single time. The genes are TRBV4-2 and TRBJ2-7; D is undetermined. The CDR3 is 16 amino acids. Trimming stripped 4 bases from V and 2 bases from J, with 18 bases between. The germline CDR1 and CDR2 sequences are LGHNA and YNFKEQ. CDR3: CASSRLPRTNTYEQYF. The CDR3 nucleotides read TGTGCCAGCAGCCGTCTGCCCCGGACGAACACCTACGAGCAGTACTTC.

The chain employs TRBV29-1 and TRBJ2-4; D gene uncertain. Germline V CDR1 and CDR2: SQVTM, ANQGSEA. The V and J ends lost 5 bases and 5 bases respectively, with 10 bases between them. This CDR3 spans 12 amino acids. Written as DNA, the CDR3 is TGCAGCGTTATTGCGGACCAAAACATTCAGTACTTC. The encoded protein is CSVIADQNIQYF. The whole variable domain, filled in from reference TRBV29-1 and TRBJ2-4, reads SAVISQKPSRDICQRGTSLTIQCQVDSQVTMMFWYRQQPGQSLTLIATANQGSEATYESGFVIDKFPISRPNLTFSTLTVSNMSPEDSSIYLCSVIADQNIQYFGAGTRLSVL.

This clone has just a few counts. This rearrangement joins TRBV14 to TRBJ2-4; D remains unclear. The germline CDR1 and CDR2 sequences are SGHDN and FVKESK. Trimming removed 1 base from V and 5 bases from J, with 3 bases in between. The CDR3 covers 12 residues. The CDR3 sequence: CASSQGQNIQYF. DNA of the CDR3: TGTGCCAGCAGCCAAGGGCAAAACATTCAGTACTTC.

The chain has TRBV14 and TRBJ1-2; D gene uncertain. V was shortened by 1 base and J by 8 bases, with 8 bases between the two germline ends. The CDR3 is made up of 12 amino acids. Germline V gene sequence: CDR1 SGHDN, CDR2 FVKESK. CDR3 loop: CASSQVGGGYTF. The DNA of the CDR3 is TGTGCCAGCAGCCAAGTCGGCGGGGGCTACACCTTC.

The CDR3, as DNA: TGTGCCAGCAGTGAAGCCTGGACTTCACCCCTCCACTTT. This gives the protein CASSEAWTSPLHF. The chain employs TRBV6-1 and TRBJ1-6; D gene ambiguous. Trimming cost V 0 bases and J 9 bases, with 6 bases left between them. This CDR3 is 13 amino acids long. CDR1 and CDR2 from the germline V gene are MNHNS and SASEGT.

Remarks on this clone: Other DNA variants within this sample encode the same CDR3. The chain couples TRBV7-9 to TRBJ2-5; D gene ambiguous. Germline lookup yields CDR1 SEHNR and CDR2 FQNEAQ (reference sequence). The V end lost 2 bases, the J end lost 2 bases, and 0 bases lay between the germline ends. The CDR3 covers 11 residues. DNA for the CDR3: TGTGCCAGCAGCTTACAAGAGACCCAGTACTTC. Its translation is CASSLQETQYF.

This clone came up once. This chain links TRBV30 with TRBJ1-1; weak D call: TRBD1 (6 bases). V gave up 5 bases and J gave up 4 bases, with 11 bases separating them. This CDR3 has 12 residues. Germline CDR1 reads GTSNPN; CDR2 reads SVGIG (reference sequence). The CDR3 nucleotides are TGTGCCTGGGGGGCAGGGGTCACTGAAGCTTTCTTT. Its translation is CAWGAGVTEAFF.

This chain links TRBV4-1 with TRBJ2-3, with D perhaps matching TRBD1 (6 bases). The CDR3 is 18 amino acids. V lost 5 bases to trimming and J lost 4 bases, with 25 bases between them. CDR1 MGHRA and CDR2 YSYEKL come from the germline V gene. The CDR3 DNA is TGCGCCAGCAGCTTCCACAGCCTCAACAGGGTGGGATCAGATACGCAGTATTTT. Encoded protein: CASSFHSLNRVGSDTQYF.

As for this clone: Compared with germline, one end of the junction differs, possibly owing to a read error. The chain uses TRBV6-5 and TRBJ2-5; D gene ambiguous. The CDR3 runs to 11 residues. The germline gives CDR1 MNHEY, CDR2 SVGAGI. CDR3 sequence (DNA): TGTACCAGCAGTGAACAAGAGACCCAGTACTTC. Its translation is CTSSEQETQYF.

The J gene is TRBJ2-5, the V gene TRBV7-2, with 9 bases identical to TRBD2. Germline CDR1 SGHTA, CDR2 FQGNSA. This CDR3 comprises 13 residues. The V gene end was trimmed by 8 bases and the J gene end by 4 bases; junction bases not matched to a gene: 5. The DNA of the CDR3 is TGTGCCAGCTCTCGCGGGAGGGTAGAGACCCAGTACTTC. This sequence encodes CASSRGRVETQYF.

This clone has only a few counts. The V call is TRBV5-1, the J call TRBJ2-1, with TRBD2 as a possible D gene (5 bases). Trimming cost V 4 bases and J 2 bases, with 13 bases left between them. Germline V gene lookup returns CDR1 SGHRS and CDR2 YFSETQ. CDR3 length: 15 amino acids. CDR3 bases: TGCGCCAGCAGCCGGGATGGGTCCCCCTACAATGAGCAGTTCTTC. Protein: CASSRDGSPYNEQFF. Full variable domain (outside the CDR3, taken from reference TRBV5-1 and TRBJ2-1): KAGVTQTPRYLIKTRGQQVTLSCSPISGHRSVSWYQQTPGQGLQFLFEYFSETQRNKGNFPGRFSGRQFSNSRSEMNVSTLELGDSALYLCASSRDGSPYNEQFFGPGTRLTVL.

The chain is built from TRBV11-2 and TRBJ1-2; 10 bases line up with TRBD1. The CDR3 length is 16 residues. CDR1 and CDR2 (germline): SGHAT, FQNNGV. V shed 2 bases, J shed 7 bases, and the junction held 10 bases outside the gene matches. The CDR3 DNA follows: TGTGCCAGCAGCTTACGAGGGACAGGGGTTTATTTTGGCTACACCTTC. Translating gives CASSLRGTGVYFGYTF.

This CDR3 reads CAWSRRDSYNEQFF. For the CDR3, the DNA is TGTGCCTGGAGTCGGAGGGACTCCTACAATGAGCAGTTCTTC. The chain links TRBV30 to TRBJ2-1; a weak D match, TRBD2 (6 bases). Between the trimmed V and J ends, which lost 2 bases and 0 bases, there was a span of 8 bases. Germline CDR1 GTSNPN, CDR2 SVGIG (reference sequence). This CDR3 is built from 14 residues.

In this sample, this clone turned up a few times. V gene TRBV29-1 combines with J gene TRBJ2-5; the match to TRBD1 covers 10 bases. The CDR3 runs 12 residues. V lost 6 bases to trimming and J lost 5 bases; unmatched junction nucleotides: 3. In germline, CDR1 is SQVTM, CDR2 ANQGSEA. CDR3 protein: CSVTGGAETQYF. The DNA for the CDR3 is TGCAGCGTGACAGGGGGCGCCGAGACCCAGTACTTC.

The chain employs TRBV15 and TRBJ2-5; D tentatively reads TRBD1 or TRBD2 (6 bases each). There are 16 residues in the CDR3. Trimming shortened V by 0 bases and J by 3 bases, and 14 bases separated the two germline ends. Per the germline V gene, CDR1 is LNHNV and CDR2 is YYDKDF (reference sequence). The CDR3 loop is CATSREQGGEKETQYF. The DNA for the CDR3 is TGTGCCACCAGCAGAGAACAGGGCGGGGAAAAAGAGACCCAGTACTTC.

This chain uses TRBV7-2 with TRBJ1-2; a possible D gene is TRBD1 (5 bases). The V gene's germline CDR1 is SGHTA and CDR2 FQGNSA. This CDR3 is 13 amino acids long. With 3 bases removed from V and 3 bases from J, the gap between germline ends came to 8 bases. CDR3 loop: CASSFGTDYGYTF. DNA of the CDR3: TGTGCCAGCAGCTTCGGGACGGACTATGGCTACACCTTC. The full variable domain, its missing parts supplied by reference TRBV7-2 and TRBJ1-2, is GAGVSQSPSNKVTEKGKDVELRCDPISGHTALYWYRQSLGQGLEFLIYFQGNSAPDKSGLPSDRFSAERTGGSVSTLTIQRTQQEDSAVYLCASSFGTDYGYTFGSGTRLTVV.

CDR3 region: CASSPLWDTEAFF. In DNA, the CDR3 is TGTGCCAGCAGCCCGCTTTGGGACACTGAAGCTTTCTTT. The gene calls are TRBV14 and TRBJ1-1; D gene uncertain. V lost 4 bases, J lost 3 bases, and 9 bases lay in between. This CDR3 comprises 13 residues. Germline-derived CDR1 and CDR2 are SGHDN and FVKESK.

V gene TRBV29-1 combines with J gene TRBJ1-2; no clear D gene. Trimming stripped 4 bases from V and 6 bases from J, with 6 bases between. The CDR3 runs 10 residues. CDR1 SQVTM and CDR2 ANQGSEA come from the germline V gene. In DNA form, the CDR3 reads TGCAGCGTTGGGGAGGATGGCTACACCTTC. It specifies CSVGEDGYTF.

This clone has only one observation. The rearrangement uses TRBV7-9 and TRBJ2-2; a weak D match, TRBD1 (5 bases). CDR1 and CDR2 (germline): SEHNR, FQNEAQ (reference sequence). Trimming took 7 bases from V and 0 from J, leaving 12 bases between them. The CDR3 is 15 residues long. The CDR3 DNA reads as TGTGCCAGCACTACGAGGACAACGAACACCGGGGAGCTGTTTTTT. This translates into CASTTRTTNTGELFF.

This rearrangement joins TRBV30 to TRBJ2-7; 15 nucleotides agree with TRBD2. The CDR3 has 16 amino acids. V gave up 4 bases and J gave up 7 bases; unmatched junction bases: 11. Germline CDR1 GTSNPN, CDR2 SVGIG (reference sequence). DNA of the CDR3: TGTGCCTGGACCTTTGTAAGGACTAGCGGGAGGGCTGAGCAGTACTTC. This encodes CAWTFVRTSGRAEQYF.

The chain employs TRBV5-4 and TRBJ2-3; the match to TRBD2 covers 8 bases. Germline values: CDR1 SGHNT, CDR2 YYREEE (reference sequence). The CDR3 sequence is 15 residues long. The junction had 8 bases not matched to a gene; V was cut back by 3 bases and J by 5 bases. Written as DNA, the CDR3 is TGTGCCAGCAGCTCCGCGGGAGGCAGGATAGATACGCAGTATTTT. It yields the protein CASSSAGGRIDTQYF.

In regard to this clone: A much more abundant neighbour one base away suggests this may be a read error. This rearrangement joins TRBV7-9 to TRBJ2-5; TRBD2 agrees at 14 bases. Germline V lookup: CDR1 SEHNR, CDR2 FQNEAQ (reference sequence). The CDR3 runs 15 residues. V shed 5 bases, J shed 4 bases, and the junction held 3 bases outside the gene matches. CDR3 in amino acids: CASSRGTSGRETQYF. In DNA form, the CDR3 reads TGTGCCAGCAGCCGAGGGACTAGCGGGAGAGAGACCCAGTACTTC. Combining the CDR3 with reference TRBV7-9 and TRBJ2-5 gives the whole variable domain DTGVSQNPRHKITKRGQNVTFRCDPISEHNRLYWYRQTLGQGPEFLTYFQNEAQLEKSRLLSDRFSAERPKGSFSTLEIQRTEQGDSAMYLCASSRGTSGRETQYFGPGTRLLVL.